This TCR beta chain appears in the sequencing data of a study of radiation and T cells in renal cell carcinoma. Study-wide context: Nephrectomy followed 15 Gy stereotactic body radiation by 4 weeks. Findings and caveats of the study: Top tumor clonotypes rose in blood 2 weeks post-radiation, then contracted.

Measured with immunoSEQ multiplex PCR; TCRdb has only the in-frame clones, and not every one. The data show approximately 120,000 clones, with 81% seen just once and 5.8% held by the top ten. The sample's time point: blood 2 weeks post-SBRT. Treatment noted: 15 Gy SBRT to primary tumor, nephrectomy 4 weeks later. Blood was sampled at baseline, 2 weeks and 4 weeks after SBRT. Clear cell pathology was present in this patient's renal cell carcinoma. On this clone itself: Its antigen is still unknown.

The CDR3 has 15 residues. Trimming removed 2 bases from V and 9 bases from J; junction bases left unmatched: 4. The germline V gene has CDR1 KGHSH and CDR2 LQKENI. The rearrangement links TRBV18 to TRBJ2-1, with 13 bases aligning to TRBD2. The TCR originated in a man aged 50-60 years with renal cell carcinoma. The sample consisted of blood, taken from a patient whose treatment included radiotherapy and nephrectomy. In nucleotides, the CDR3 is TGTGCCAGCTCACCAAGGACTAGCGGGAGTGGTGAGCAGTTCTTC. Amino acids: CASSPRTSGSGEQFF.